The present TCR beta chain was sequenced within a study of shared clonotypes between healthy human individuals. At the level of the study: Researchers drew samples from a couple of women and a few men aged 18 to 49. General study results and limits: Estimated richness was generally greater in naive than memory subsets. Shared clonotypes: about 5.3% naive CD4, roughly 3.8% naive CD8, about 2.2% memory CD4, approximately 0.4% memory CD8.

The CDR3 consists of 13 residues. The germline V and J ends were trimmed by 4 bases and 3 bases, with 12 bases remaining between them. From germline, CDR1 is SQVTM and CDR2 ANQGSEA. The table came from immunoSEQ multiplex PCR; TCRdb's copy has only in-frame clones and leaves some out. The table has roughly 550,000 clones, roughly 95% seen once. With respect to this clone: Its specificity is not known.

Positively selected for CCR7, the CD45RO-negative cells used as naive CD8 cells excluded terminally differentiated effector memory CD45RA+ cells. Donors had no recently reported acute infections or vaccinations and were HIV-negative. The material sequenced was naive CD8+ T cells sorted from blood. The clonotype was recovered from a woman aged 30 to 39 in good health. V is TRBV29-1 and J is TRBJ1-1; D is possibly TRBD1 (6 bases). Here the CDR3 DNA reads TGCAGCGTTGGGGAGGGGGTTGACACTGAAGCTTTCTTT. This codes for CSVGEGVDTEAFF.